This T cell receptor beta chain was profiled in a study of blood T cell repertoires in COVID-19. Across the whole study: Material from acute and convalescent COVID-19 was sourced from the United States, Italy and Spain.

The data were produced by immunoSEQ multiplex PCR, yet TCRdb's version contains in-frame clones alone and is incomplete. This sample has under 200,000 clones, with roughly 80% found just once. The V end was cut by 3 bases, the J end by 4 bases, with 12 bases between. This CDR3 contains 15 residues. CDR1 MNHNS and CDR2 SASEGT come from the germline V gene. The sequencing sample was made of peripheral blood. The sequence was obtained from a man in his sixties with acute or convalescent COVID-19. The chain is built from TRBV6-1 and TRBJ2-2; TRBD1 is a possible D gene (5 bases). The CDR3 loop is CASSDSDRATGELFF. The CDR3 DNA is TGTGCCAGCAGTGATTCTGACAGAGCCACCGGGGAGCTGTTTTTT.